This TCR beta chain comes out of a study of early T cells in non-severe SARS-CoV-2 infection. In TCRdb, the 5' RACE reads were re-called with MiXCR into one record per CDR3 protein. The profile shows 54,000 or so distinct CDR3 sequences, approximately 5.6% of them singletons. CDR3 length: 14 amino acids. Germline CDR1 is SNHLY and CDR2 is FYNNEI. Trimming took 9 bases from V and 5 from J, leaving 17 bases between them. The specimen sequenced was whole blood. The sequence derives from an adult who was a healthcare worker with PCR-confirmed SARS-CoV-2 infection or an uninfected control (not recorded which). The chain couples TRBV2 to TRBJ1-5, with unresolved D. CDR3 sequence (DNA): TGTGCCAGTTCCCCCGAAAGGGCCCATCAGCCCCAGCATTTT. It yields the protein CASSPERAHQPQHF.